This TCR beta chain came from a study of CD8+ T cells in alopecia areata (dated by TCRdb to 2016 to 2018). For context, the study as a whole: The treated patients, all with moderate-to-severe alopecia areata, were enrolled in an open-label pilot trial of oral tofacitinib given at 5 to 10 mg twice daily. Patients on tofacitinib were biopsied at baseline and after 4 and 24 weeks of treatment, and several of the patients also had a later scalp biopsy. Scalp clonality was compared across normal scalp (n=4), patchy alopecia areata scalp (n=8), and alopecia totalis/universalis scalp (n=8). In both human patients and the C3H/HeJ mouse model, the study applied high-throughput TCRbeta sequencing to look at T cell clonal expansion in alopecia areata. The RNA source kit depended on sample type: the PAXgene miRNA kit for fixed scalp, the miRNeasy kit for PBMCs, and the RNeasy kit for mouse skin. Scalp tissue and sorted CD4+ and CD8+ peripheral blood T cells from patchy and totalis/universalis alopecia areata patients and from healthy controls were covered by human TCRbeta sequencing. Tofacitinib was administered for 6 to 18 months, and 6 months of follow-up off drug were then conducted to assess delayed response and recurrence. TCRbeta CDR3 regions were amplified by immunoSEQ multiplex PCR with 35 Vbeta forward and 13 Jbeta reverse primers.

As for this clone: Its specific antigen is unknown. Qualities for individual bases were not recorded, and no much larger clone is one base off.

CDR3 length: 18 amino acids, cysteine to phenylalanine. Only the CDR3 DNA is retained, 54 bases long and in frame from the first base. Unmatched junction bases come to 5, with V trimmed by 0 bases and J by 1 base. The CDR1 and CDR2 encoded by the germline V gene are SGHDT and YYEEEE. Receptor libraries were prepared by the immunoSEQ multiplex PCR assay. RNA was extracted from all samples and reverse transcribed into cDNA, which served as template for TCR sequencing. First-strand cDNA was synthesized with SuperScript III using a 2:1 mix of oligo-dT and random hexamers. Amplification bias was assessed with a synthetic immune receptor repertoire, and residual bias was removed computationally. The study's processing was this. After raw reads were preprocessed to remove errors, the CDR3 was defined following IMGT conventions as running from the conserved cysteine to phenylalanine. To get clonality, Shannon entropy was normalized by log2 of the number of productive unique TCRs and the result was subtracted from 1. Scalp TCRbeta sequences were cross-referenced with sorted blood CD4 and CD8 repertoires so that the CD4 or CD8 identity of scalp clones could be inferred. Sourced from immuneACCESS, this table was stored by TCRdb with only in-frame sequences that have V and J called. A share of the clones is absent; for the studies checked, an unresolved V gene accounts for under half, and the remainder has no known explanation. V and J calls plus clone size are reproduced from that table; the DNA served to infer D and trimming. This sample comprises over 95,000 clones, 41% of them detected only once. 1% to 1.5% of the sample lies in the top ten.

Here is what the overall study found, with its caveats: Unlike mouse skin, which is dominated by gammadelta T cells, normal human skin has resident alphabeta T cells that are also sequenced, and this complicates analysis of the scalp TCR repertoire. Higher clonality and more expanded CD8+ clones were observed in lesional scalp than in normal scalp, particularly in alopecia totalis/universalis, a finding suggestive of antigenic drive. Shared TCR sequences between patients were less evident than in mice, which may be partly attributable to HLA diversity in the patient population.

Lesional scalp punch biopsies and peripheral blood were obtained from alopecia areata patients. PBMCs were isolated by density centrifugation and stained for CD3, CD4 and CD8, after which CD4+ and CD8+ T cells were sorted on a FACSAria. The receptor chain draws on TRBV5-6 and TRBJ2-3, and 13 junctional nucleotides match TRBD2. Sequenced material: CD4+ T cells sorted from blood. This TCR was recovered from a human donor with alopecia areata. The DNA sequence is TGTGCCAGCAGCTTGGGAGGACTAGCGGGGGACCGCACAGATACGCAGTATTTT. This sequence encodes CASSLGGLAGDRTDTQYF.